Given below is one TCR beta chain in context. The junction departs from germline at one end; a sequencing error may be responsible. Here immunoSEQ multiplex PCR was the method, and the copy in TCRdb shows in-frame clones only, minus some. The sample contains 110,000 to 150,000 clones, roughly 90% of which appear only once. There are 18 residues in the CDR3. Germline V CDR1 and CDR2: ENHRY, SYGVKD. The data stem from a study of cytomegalovirus exposure and HLA in healthy donors. This chain links TRBV10-3 with TRBJ1-1; TRBD1 matches 7 bases. This sequence originates from a young man in good health and CMV-seronegative. Sample: PBMCs. CDR3 coding DNA: TGTGCCATCAGTGAGCGAACCACCTTAGGGGGCGTGAAGACTGAAGCTTTCTTT. This codes for CAISERTTLGGVKTEAFF.